The 32 T cell receptor beta chains presented below share a single source sample, sequenced in a study of CD8 T cells in ankylosing spondylitis. Using its own MiXCR run on the 5' RACE reads, TCRdb lists one record per CDR3 protein. The table includes 450,000 to 550,000 distinct CDR3 sequences, roughly 5.2% detected once. Study results and caveats: What seemed typical of ankylosing spondylitis blood was a TCR beta motif built from about 8 highly homologous variants.

Their target antigens are unknown. Sequences were obtained from blood, either unsorted or a sorted T cell fraction (not recorded which). These receptors were obtained from a male donor with ankylosing spondylitis.

This clonotype was observed many times. This rearrangement joins TRBV7-2 to TRBJ2-1; 10 positions match TRBD2. Looked up from germline, CDR1 is SGHTA and CDR2 is FQGNSA. The CDR3 runs 15 residues. Trimming removed 3 bases from V and 4 bases from J; junction bases left unmatched: 3. Written as DNA, the CDR3 is TGTGCCAGCAGCTTCACTAGCGGGGAATACAATGAGCAGTTCTTC. It is translated as CASSFTSGEYNEQFF.

This clonotype has ten or more counts. The V gene is TRBV15, the J gene TRBJ1-1; D gene ambiguous. V was trimmed by 2 bases and J by 1 base, leaving 5 bases between them. The CDR3 has 13 residues. The germline V gene has CDR1 LNHNV and CDR2 YYDKDF (reference sequence). The CDR3 DNA is TGTGCCACCAGCAGATCGAGGAACACTGAAGCTTTCTTT. As protein: CATSRSRNTEAFF.

In this sample, this clonotype turned up many times. V gene TRBV18 combines with J gene TRBJ2-5, with D tentatively TRBD1 or TRBD2 (5 bases each). There are 10 residues in the CDR3. CDR1 and CDR2 (germline): KGHSH, LQKENI. Trimming removed 6 bases from V and 7 bases from J, with 6 bases in between. The CDR3 sequence: CASSGGTQYF. The CDR3, as DNA: TGTGCCAGCTCTGGGGGGACCCAGTACTTC.

This clonotype was counted a few times. This chain joins TRBV18 and TRBJ1-1, with 7 bases aligning to TRBD1. CDR3 size: 13 residues. Trimming cost V 7 bases and J 8 bases; bases outside gene matches: 10. Germline loops: CDR1 KGHSH, CDR2 LQKENI. For the CDR3, the DNA is TGTGCCAGCTTGCCCGGACAGGATGGGGAAGCTTTCTTT. This encodes CASLPGQDGEAFF.

This clonotype was recorded many times. The gene calls are TRBV2 and TRBJ2-6; unclear D gene. The CDR3 sequence is 13 residues long. V shed 5 bases and J shed 4 bases, with 6 bases lying between them. Germline lookup yields CDR1 SNHLY and CDR2 FYNNEI. In nucleotides, the CDR3 is TGTGCCAGCAGTAATGCCGGGGCCAACGTCCTGACTTTC. Protein: CASSNAGANVLTF.

This clonotype was recorded many times. This sequence joins TRBV4-2 and TRBJ2-5; no firm D call. The CDR3 totals 15 residues. CDR1 is LGHNA and CDR2 is YNFKEQ in the germline V gene. Between the trimmed V and J ends, which lost 0 bases and 4 bases, there was a span of 12 bases. The CDR3, as DNA: TGTGCCAGCAGCCAAGATGGGCATAGACGAGAGACCCAGTACTTC. The encoded protein is CASSQDGHRRETQYF.

This clonotype was counted ten times or more. The V gene is TRBV27, the J gene TRBJ1-1, with TRBD1 as a possible D gene (6 bases). V lost 3 bases and J lost 11, with 13 bases in between. The CDR3 length is 12 residues. Germline CDR1 is MNHEY and CDR2 is SMNVEV (reference sequence). The CDR3 loop reads CASSFLPGEAFF. The CDR3, as DNA: TGTGCCAGCAGTTTCCTACCAGGGGAGGCTTTCTTT.

The chain carries TRBV7-2 and TRBJ2-1, with 9 bases fitting TRBD2. The CDR3 length is 15 residues. In germline, CDR1 is SGHTA, CDR2 FQGNSA. J gave up 7 bases and V 1 base, and 5 bases lay outside the gene matches. The chain's CDR3 is CASSLVAGVRNEQFF. DNA for the CDR3: TGTGCCAGCAGCTTAGTAGCGGGAGTGAGGAATGAGCAGTTCTTC.

This clonotype was counted at least ten times. The genes are TRBV10-3 and TRBJ1-2; tentative D call: TRBD1 (5 bases). The CDR3 sequence is 13 residues long. With 4 bases removed from V and 2 bases from J, the gap between germline ends came to 8 bases. CDR1 is ENHRY and CDR2 is SYGVKD in the germline V gene. The CDR3: CAISATDNYGYTF. Here the CDR3 DNA reads TGTGCCATCAGTGCGACAGACAACTATGGCTACACCTTC.

A note on this clonotype: Given a much more abundant clone one base away, this may be a read error. The gene calls are TRBV4-1 and TRBJ1-5; 8 bases fit TRBD1. CDR1 is MGHRA, CDR2 YSYEKL, per germline. This CDR3 region has 16 residues. CDR3 in amino acids: CASGQELTGVNQPQHF. The CDR3 region has the DNA TGCGCCAGCGGCCAAGAGCTGACAGGGGTTAATCAGCCCCAGCATTTT.

This clonotype was observed a few times. This chain links TRBV10-3 with TRBJ2-7; no definite D call. The germline V gene encodes CDR1 ENHRY and CDR2 SYGVKD. The CDR3 covers 11 residues. V was trimmed by 11 bases and J by 1 base, leaving 9 bases between them. CDR3 nucleotide sequence: TGTGCCCCCTTGGGGTCCTACGAGCAGTACTTC. Translation: CAPLGSYEQYF.

This clonotype appeared many times. This chain connects TRBV12-3 or TRBV12-4 to TRBJ2-5, with 7 nucleotides matching TRBD1. CDR3 size: 14 residues. V shed 3 bases and J 1 base; nucleotides not matched to a gene: 2. CDR3 in amino acids: CASSFGDSQETQYF. In DNA form, the CDR3 reads TGTGCCAGCAGTTTCGGGGACAGCCAAGAGACCCAGTACTTC.

In this sample, this clonotype turned up a few times. This sequence joins TRBV25-1 and TRBJ2-1; 7 bases line up with TRBD2. J was trimmed by 5 bases and V by 3 bases; bases with no gene match: 10. The CDR3 totals 16 residues. The V gene's germline CDR1 is MGHDK and CDR2 SYGVNS. CDR3 sequence reads: CASSEWGGGTHNEQFF. CDR3 DNA: TGTGCCAGCAGTGAGTGGGGGGGAGGGACCCACAATGAGCAGTTCTTC.

The chain recombines TRBV5-5 with TRBJ2-5; D not resolved. The V gene's germline CDR1 is SGHKS and CDR2 YYEKEE (reference sequence). CDR3 size: 14 residues. V lost 0 bases and J lost 2, with 8 bases in between. CDR3 DNA sequence: TGTGCCAGCAGCTTGGGTTACAGACAAGAGACCCAGTACTTC. Amino acid sequence: CASSLGYRQETQYF.

In this sample, this clonotype turned up many times. This rearrangement joins TRBV27 to TRBJ2-1, with 8 bases matching TRBD2. V trimming: 5 bases; J trimming: 4 bases; junction bases outside the gene matches: 10. This CDR3 region has 16 residues. Germline V gives CDR1 MNHEY, CDR2 SMNVEV (reference sequence). CDR3 coding DNA: TGTGCCAGCAGTCCAACTGGAGCGGGGGTTTACAATGAGCAGTTCTTC. Its translation: CASSPTGAGVYNEQFF.

This clonotype was seen more than once but under ten times. The rearrangement joins TRBV12-3 or TRBV12-4 to TRBJ2-3; D is unresolved. The CDR3 length is 11 residues. Trimming pared 1 base from V and 7 bases from J, leaving 3 bases between. CDR3 sequence reads: CASSLVNTQYF. The CDR3 DNA follows: TGTGCCAGCAGTTTAGTGAATACGCAGTATTTT.

This clonotype has ten or more counts. V and J are TRBV5-1 and TRBJ1-4; perhaps TRBD1 as D (6 bases). CDR3 length: 13 residues. Germline CDR1 is SGHRS and CDR2 is YFSETQ. V was clipped by 8 bases and J by 4 bases, with 12 bases between them. The CDR3 DNA sequence: TGCGCCAGTCGTTTGGACAGTAATGAAAAACTGTTTTTT. Its protein is CASRLDSNEKLFF.

This clonotype has a count of ten or more. The V gene is TRBV5-1, the J gene TRBJ2-2; 8 bases fit TRBD1. The CDR3 runs to 16 residues. Trimming took 4 bases from V and 5 from J; bases not matched to a gene: 10. CDR1 is SGHRS and CDR2 is YFSETQ in the germline V gene. The CDR3 loop is CASSQTGARWTGELFF. The CDR3 DNA is TGCGCCAGCAGCCAGACAGGGGCCAGGTGGACCGGGGAGCTGTTTTTT.

This clonotype has ten or more counts. The gene calls are TRBV20-1 and TRBJ2-7; unclear D gene. Germline loops: CDR1 DFQATT, CDR2 SNEGSKA (reference sequence). The CDR3 extends over 12 amino acids. Trimming stripped 8 bases from V and 0 bases from J, with 11 bases between. The CDR3 here is CSSRTVSYEQYF. Written as DNA, the CDR3 is TGCAGTTCGAGGACGGTCTCCTACGAGCAGTACTTC.

This clonotype was picked up many times. V gene TRBV20-1 combines with J gene TRBJ1-5; 7 nucleotides match TRBD1. The germline CDR1 and CDR2 sequences are DFQATT and SNEGSKA (reference sequence). J was trimmed by 1 base and V by 6 bases; bases with no gene match: 6. The CDR3 is 14 amino acids. The CDR3 sequence is CSAQTGPSNQPQHF. The CDR3 coding sequence is TGCAGTGCCCAGACAGGGCCGAGCAATCAGCCCCAGCATTTT.

This chain connects TRBV12-3 or TRBV12-4 to TRBJ2-7, with D perhaps assigned TRBD1 or TRBD2 (5 bases each). The CDR3 contains 13 residues. V lost 4 bases, J lost 3 bases, and 10 bases lay in between. The CDR3 reads CASSWGRGYEQYF. DNA for the CDR3: TGTGCCAGCAGTTGGGGGAGAGGCTACGAGCAGTACTTC.

Ten or more counts support this clonotype. The chain has TRBV5-1 and TRBJ1-6; TRBD1 is a possible D gene (6 bases). The CDR3 is 14 residues long. Germline lookup yields CDR1 SGHRS and CDR2 YFSETQ. V was pared by 5 bases and J by 5 bases, with 11 bases between. The CDR3: CASRGGSDNSPLHF. CDR3 bases: TGCGCCAGCAGGGGGGGCTCGGATAATTCACCCCTCCACTTT.

The genes are TRBV6-5 and TRBJ2-7, with 7 bases fitting TRBD2. The CDR3 is made up of 15 amino acids. After removal of 0 bases from V and 3 bases from J, the junction contained 5 bases not matched to a gene. Germline assignment: CDR1 MNHEY and CDR2 SVGAGI. CDR3 region: CASSYSKAGDYEQYF. For the CDR3, the DNA is TGTGCCAGCAGTTACTCGAAGGCGGGGGACTACGAGCAGTACTTC.

This clonotype occurred many times. The chain links TRBV4-3 to TRBJ2-1; 10 positions agree with TRBD2. Trimming took 2 bases from V and 1 from J; bases not matched to a gene: 5. In germline, CDR1 is LGHNA, CDR2 YSLEER. CDR3 length: 17 residues. The CDR3 bases are TGCGCCAGCAGCCAATCGGCTAGCGGGGGTTCCTACAATGAGCAGTTCTTC. Amino acids: CASSQSASGGSYNEQFF.

In this sample, this clonotype turned up many times. J is TRBJ2-3 and V is TRBV5-1; D unclear. The ends were cut back, 7 bases at V and 5 bases at J, with 8 bases in the middle. Germline values: CDR1 SGHRS, CDR2 YFSETQ. CDR3 length: 11 residues. The CDR3 sequence: CASYLGDTQYF. The CDR3 region has the DNA TGCGCCAGCTACCTCGGAGATACGCAGTATTTT.

At least ten counts were recorded for this clonotype. V and J are TRBV2 and TRBJ1-4; perhaps TRBD1 as D (6 bases). Per the germline V gene, CDR1 is SNHLY and CDR2 is FYNNEI. Trimming left V 9 bases short and J 6 bases short, with 17 bases between. CDR3 length: 14 amino acids. As DNA, the CDR3 is TGTGCCAGTACCTTTGACAGGACTGATGAAAAACTGTTTTTT. Protein sequence: CASTFDRTDEKLFF.

This clonotype showed up many times. This may come from a read error, since a much larger clone is one base off. The gene calls are TRBV5-1 and TRBJ1-5; D ambiguous. Germline-derived CDR1 and CDR2 are SGHRS and YFSETQ. This CDR3 comprises 13 residues. V was cut by 0 bases and J by 3 bases, with 4 bases left in between. The CDR3 sequence is CASSLDTNQPQHF. As DNA, the CDR3 is TGCGCCAGCAGCTTGGACACCAATCAGCCCCAGCATTTT.

This clonotype was observed a few times. The chain links TRBV28 to TRBJ2-2, with 8 bases fitting TRBD1. V lost 10 bases to trimming and J lost 6 bases; unmatched junction nucleotides: 10. The germline CDR1 and CDR2 sequences are MDHEN and SYDVKM. The CDR3 runs 14 residues. CDR3 DNA sequence: TGTGCCACGGGACCGGGACAGGCGCCCGGGGAGCTGTTTTTT. This gives the protein CATGPGQAPGELFF.

This clonotype has a count of ten or more. The V gene is TRBV7-2, the J gene TRBJ1-2, with TRBD1 matching over 8 bases. V lost 4 bases, J lost 8 bases, and 9 bases stayed unmatched. The germline gives CDR1 SGHTA, CDR2 FQGNSA. The CDR3 is 14 residues long. Written as DNA, the CDR3 is TGTGCCAGCAGCTCCATGGACAGGGCCGGAGGCTACACCTTC. This codes for CASSSMDRAGGYTF.

The chain is built from TRBV2 and TRBJ2-7; TRBD1 aligns across 10 bases. Germline loops: CDR1 SNHLY, CDR2 FYNNEI. J was trimmed by 4 bases and V by 1 base; bases with no gene match: 4. This CDR3 is built from 15 residues. CDR3 residues: CASSEVRTGGYEQYF. The CDR3 DNA is TGTGCCAGCAGTGAAGTGAGGACAGGGGGATACGAGCAGTACTTC.

This clonotype was seen at least ten times. V is TRBV29-1 and J is TRBJ1-1; unclear D gene. V was cut by 2 bases and J by 7 bases, with 23 bases left in between. There are 16 residues in the CDR3. CDR1 is SQVTM, CDR2 ANQGSEA, per germline. The CDR3 bases are TGCAGCGTTGAATGGGTAGGAAGGTCAAACCTCCATGAAGCTTTCTTT. This sequence encodes CSVEWVGRSNLHEAFF.

This clonotype was seen repeatedly, ten times or more. The chain employs TRBV7-8 and TRBJ2-7; 7 nucleotides agree with TRBD2. The CDR3 is 12 amino acids. J lost 6 bases, V lost 4 bases, and 3 bases had no gene match. Germline values: CDR1 SGHVS, CDR2 FQNEAQ. Here the CDR3 reads CASSYPGGEQYF. CDR3 in DNA: TGTGCCAGCAGCTACCCGGGGGGCGAGCAGTACTTC.